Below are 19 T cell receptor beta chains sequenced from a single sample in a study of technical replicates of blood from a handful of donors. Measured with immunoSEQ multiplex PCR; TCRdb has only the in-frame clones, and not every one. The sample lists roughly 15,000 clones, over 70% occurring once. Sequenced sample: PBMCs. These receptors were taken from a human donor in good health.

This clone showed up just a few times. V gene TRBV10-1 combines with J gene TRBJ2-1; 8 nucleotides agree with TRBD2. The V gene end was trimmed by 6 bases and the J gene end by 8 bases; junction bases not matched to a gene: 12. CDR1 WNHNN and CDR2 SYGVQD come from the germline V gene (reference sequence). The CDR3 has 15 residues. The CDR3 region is CASSDGAGGTYEQFF. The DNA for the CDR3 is TGCGCCAGCAGCGACGGGGCGGGAGGTACCTATGAGCAGTTCTTC.

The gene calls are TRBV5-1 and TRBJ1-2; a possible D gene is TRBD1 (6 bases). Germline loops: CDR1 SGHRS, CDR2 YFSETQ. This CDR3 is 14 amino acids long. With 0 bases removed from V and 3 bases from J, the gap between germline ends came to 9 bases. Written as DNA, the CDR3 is TGCGCCAGCAGCTTGGGGGACACTGACTATGGCTACACCTTC. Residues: CASSLGDTDYGYTF.

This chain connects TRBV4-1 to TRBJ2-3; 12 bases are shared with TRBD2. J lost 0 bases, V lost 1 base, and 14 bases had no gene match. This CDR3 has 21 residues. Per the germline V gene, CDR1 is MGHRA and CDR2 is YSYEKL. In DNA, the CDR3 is TGCGCCAGCAGCCAAGTCCTAATACTAGCGGGAGGTCCTCCTAGCACAGATACGCAGTATTTT. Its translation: CASSQVLILAGGPPSTDTQYF.

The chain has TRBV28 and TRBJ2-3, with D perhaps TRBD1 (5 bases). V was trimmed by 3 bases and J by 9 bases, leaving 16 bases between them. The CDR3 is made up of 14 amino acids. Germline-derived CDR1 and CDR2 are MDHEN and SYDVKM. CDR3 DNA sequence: TGTGCCAGCAGTTTTGGGTTGGACAAAATCACGCAGTATTTT. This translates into CASSFGLDKITQYF.

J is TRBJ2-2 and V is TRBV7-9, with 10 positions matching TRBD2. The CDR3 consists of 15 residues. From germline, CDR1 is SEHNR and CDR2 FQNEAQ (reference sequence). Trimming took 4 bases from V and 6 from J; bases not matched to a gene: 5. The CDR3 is CASSSLAGEAGELFF. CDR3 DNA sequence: TGTGCCAGCAGCTCCCTAGCGGGAGAGGCCGGGGAGCTGTTTTTT.

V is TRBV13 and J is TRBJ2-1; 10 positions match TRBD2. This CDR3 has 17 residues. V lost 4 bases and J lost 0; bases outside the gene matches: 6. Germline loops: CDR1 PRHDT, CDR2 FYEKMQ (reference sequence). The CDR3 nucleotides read TGTGCCAGCAGCTCTACAAGGACTAGCGGCTCCTACAATGAGCAGTTCTTC. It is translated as CASSSTRTSGSYNEQFF.

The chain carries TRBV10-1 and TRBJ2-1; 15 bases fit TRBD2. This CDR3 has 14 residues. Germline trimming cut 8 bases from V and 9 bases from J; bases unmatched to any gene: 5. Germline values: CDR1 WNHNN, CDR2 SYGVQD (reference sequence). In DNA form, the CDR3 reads TGCGCCAGCGGACTAGCGGGAGGGCCAGGTGAGCAGTTCTTC. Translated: CASGLAGGPGEQFF.

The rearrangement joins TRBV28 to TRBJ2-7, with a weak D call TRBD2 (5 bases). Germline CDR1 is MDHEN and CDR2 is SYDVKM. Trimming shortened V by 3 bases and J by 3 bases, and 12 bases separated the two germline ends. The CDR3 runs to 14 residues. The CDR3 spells CASSFRRDLYEQYF. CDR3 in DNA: TGTGCCAGCAGTTTCCGACGGGATCTCTACGAGCAGTACTTC.

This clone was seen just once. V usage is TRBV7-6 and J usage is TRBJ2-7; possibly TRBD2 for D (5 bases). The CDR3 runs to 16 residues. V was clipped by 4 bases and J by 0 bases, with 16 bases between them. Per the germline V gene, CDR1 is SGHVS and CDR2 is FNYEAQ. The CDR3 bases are TGTGCCAGCAGCTCCCGATTTAGCGAGAGCTCCTACGAGCAGTACTTC. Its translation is CASSSRFSESSYEQYF.

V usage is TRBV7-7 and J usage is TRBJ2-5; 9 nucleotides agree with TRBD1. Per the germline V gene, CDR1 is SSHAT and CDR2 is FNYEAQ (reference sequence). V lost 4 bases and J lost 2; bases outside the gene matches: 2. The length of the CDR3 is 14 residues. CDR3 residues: CASSYGTGQETQYF. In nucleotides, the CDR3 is TGTGCCAGCAGCTACGGGACAGGGCAAGAGACCCAGTACTTC.

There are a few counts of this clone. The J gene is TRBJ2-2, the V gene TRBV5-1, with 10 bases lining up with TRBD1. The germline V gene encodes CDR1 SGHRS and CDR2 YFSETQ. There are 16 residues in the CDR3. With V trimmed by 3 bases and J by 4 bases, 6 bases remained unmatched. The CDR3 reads CASSSGQGLGTGELFF. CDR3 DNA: TGCGCCAGCAGCTCGGGACAGGGGTTAGGCACCGGGGAGCTGTTTTTT.

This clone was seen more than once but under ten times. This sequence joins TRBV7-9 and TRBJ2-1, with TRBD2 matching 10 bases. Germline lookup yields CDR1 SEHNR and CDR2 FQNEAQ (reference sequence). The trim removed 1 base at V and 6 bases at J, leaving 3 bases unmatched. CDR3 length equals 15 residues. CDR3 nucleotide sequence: TGTGCCAGCAGCTTAGAGGCTAGCGGGAGCAATGAGCAGTTCTTC. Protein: CASSLEASGSNEQFF.

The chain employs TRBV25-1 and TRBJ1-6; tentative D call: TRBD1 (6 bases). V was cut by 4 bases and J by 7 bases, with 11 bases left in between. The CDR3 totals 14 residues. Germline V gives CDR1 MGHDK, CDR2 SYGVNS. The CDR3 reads CASSAAGENSPLHF. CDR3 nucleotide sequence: TGTGCCAGCAGTGCTGCAGGGGAGAATTCACCCCTCCACTTT.

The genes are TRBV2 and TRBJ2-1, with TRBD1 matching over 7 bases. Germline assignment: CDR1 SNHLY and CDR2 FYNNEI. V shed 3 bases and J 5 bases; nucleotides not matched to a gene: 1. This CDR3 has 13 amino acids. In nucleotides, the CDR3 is TGTGCCAGCAGTGACACAGGGGACAATGAGCAGTTCTTC. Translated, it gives CASSDTGDNEQFF. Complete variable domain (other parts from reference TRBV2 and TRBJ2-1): EPEVTQTPSHQVTQMGQEVILRCVPISNHLYFYWYRQILGQKVEFLVSFYNNEISEKSEIFDDQFSVERPDGSNFTLKIRSTKLEDSAMYFCASSDTGDNEQFFGPGTRLTVL.

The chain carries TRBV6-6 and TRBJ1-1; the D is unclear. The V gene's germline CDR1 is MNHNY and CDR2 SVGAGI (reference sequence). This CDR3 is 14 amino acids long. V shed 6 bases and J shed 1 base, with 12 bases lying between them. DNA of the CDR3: TGTGCCAGCAGCCAAGCACAGCCGAACACTGAAGCTTTCTTT. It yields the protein CASSQAQPNTEAFF.

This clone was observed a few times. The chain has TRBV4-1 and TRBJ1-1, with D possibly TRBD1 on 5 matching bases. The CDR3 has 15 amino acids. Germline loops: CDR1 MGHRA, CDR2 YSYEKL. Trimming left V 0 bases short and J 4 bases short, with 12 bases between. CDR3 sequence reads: CASSQEAGLGTEAFF. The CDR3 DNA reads TGCGCCAGCAGCCAAGAAGCAGGGCTGGGCACTGAAGCTTTCTTT.

The chain's CDR3 is CASQAGGEDYGYTF. The DNA for the CDR3 is TGTGCCAGTCAGGCCGGGGGAGAGGACTATGGCTACACCTTC. V is TRBV19 and J is TRBJ1-2; weak D call: TRBD1 (5 bases). Germline CDR1 is LNHDA and CDR2 is SQIVND (reference sequence). V dropped 8 bases and J dropped 3 bases, with 16 bases sitting between them. This CDR3 has 14 residues.

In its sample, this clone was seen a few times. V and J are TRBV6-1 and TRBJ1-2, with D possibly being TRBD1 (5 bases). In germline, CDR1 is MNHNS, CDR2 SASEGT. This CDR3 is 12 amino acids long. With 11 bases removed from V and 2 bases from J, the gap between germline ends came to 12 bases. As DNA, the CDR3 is TGTGCCGCAGGGCGGGGGAACTATGGCTACACCTTC. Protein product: CAAGRGNYGYTF.

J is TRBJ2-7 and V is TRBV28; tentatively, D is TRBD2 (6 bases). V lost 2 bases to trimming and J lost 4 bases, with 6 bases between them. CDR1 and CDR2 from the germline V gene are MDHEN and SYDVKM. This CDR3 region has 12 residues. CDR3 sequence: CASSLGGYEQYF. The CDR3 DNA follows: TGTGCCAGCAGTTTAGGGGGGTACGAGCAGTACTTC.